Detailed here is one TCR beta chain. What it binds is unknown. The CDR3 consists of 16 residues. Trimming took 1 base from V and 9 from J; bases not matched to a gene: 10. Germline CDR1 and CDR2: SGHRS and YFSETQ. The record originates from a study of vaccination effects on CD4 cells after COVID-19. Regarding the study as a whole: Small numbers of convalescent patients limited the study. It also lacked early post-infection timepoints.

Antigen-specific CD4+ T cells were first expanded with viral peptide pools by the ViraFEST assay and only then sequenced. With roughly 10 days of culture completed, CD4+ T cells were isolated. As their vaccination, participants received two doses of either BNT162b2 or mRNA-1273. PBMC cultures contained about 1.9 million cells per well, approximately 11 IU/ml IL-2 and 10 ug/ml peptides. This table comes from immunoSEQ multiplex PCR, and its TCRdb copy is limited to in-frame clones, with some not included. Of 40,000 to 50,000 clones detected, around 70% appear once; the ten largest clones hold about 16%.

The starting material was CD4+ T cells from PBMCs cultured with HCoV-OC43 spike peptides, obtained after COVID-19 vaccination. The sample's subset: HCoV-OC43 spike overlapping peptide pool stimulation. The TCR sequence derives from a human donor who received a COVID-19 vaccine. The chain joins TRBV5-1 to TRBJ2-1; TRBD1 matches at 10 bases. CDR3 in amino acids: CASSLPPPGQGIEQFF. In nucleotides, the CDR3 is TGCGCCAGCAGCTTGCCACCCCCGGGACAGGGGATTGAGCAGTTCTTC.